This T cell receptor (beta chain) was identified in a study of shared clonotypes between healthy human individuals. TCRdb keeps only in-frame clones here, not all; method: immunoSEQ multiplex PCR. The table lists hundreds of thousands of clones, around 72% of them singletons. This clone was seen only a few times. Per the germline V gene, CDR1 is MDHEN and CDR2 is SYDVKM. V lost 4 bases and J lost 8; bases outside the gene matches: 7. The CDR3 has 13 residues. The receptor comes from a woman under 40 in good health. V and J are TRBV28 and TRBJ1-1, with 7 nucleotides matching TRBD1. The sequenced sample consisted of memory CD4+ T cells sorted from blood. The sample's subset: CD45RA-negative fraction. CDR3 loop: CASSSADRVEAFF. In nucleotides, the CDR3 is TGTGCCAGCAGTTCCGCCGACAGGGTAGAAGCTTTCTTT.